This T cell receptor delta chain was identified during a study of γδ T cells in repeated Plasmodium falciparum infection. V gave up 2 bases and J gave up 0 bases; unmatched junction bases: 15. The germline V gene encodes CDR1 TSWWSYY and CDR2 QGS. This CDR3 is 21 amino acids long. TCRdb reanalysed the multiplex PCR reads with CATT. The table lists under 65,000 delta-chain clones, over 1.5% of them singletons. This clone was seen repeatedly, ten times or more. Its antigen remains unidentified. The protein recorded in TCRdb matches a much larger clone and deviates from this DNA's translation at residue 7, suggesting a read error; the protein here is obtained by translating the DNA. General study results and limits: Compared with Australian children, Malian Vdelta2-negative repertoires seemed more clonal, less diverse, less shared.

Flow sorting of PBMC yielded separate Vgamma9/Vdelta2+ and Vdelta2-negative gammadelta T cell populations for bulk repertoire analysis. This receptor was identified in a pool of human donors (malaria-infected and uninfected, not separated). Sample: gamma-delta T cells from blood. This rearrangement joins TRDV1 to TRDJ1, with TRDD3 identical over 13 bases. The CDR3 here is CALGEWDWGIRRPPYTDKLIF. CDR3 sequence (DNA): TGTGCTCTTGGGGAATGGGACTGGGGGATACGTCGGCCACCGTACACCGATAAACTCATCTTT.